This T cell receptor beta chain was recorded in a study of identical twins (dated by TCRdb to about 2016). Looking at the study overall: To test whether fetal clonotypes persist, the study used deep sequencing on TCR alpha and beta repertoires from monozygotic twins, unrelated adults of various ages, and cord blood. To rule out contamination, the twin experiments were replicated at different times with different library preparation protocols. Paper-wide results and their limitations: Conclusions relied on cross-sectional statistical analysis, since the same donors could not be followed over many years. Excess twin sharing in beta out-of-frame sequences was weaker because fewer shared sequences lowered the signal-to-noise ratio. Zero-insertion analyses could be partly confounded by invariant T cells such as MAIT and iNKT, though diverse VJ usage argued against such confounding for most clonotypes. Out-of-frame TCR alpha sequences shared between twins showed an excess of low generation-probability sequences compared with coincidental sharing between unrelated individuals. Abundant cord blood beta clonotypes had fewer insertions, young adult naive repertoires showed a similar but weaker trend, and memory repertoires showed no such trend. Out-of-frame TCR alpha sharing in monozygotic twins was systematically underestimated by recombination models, whereas sharing between unrelated individuals was in agreement with the recombination models.

The library relied on 5' RACE. The instrument given in TCRdb is Illumina HiSeq 2000. A universal primer binding site was introduced by template switching, and a unique molecular identifier was present in the final cDNA, enabling accurate counting of TCR cDNA molecules. First-strand cDNA for TCR alpha and beta chains was synthesized from specific primers in the conserved constant-segment region. To control for contamination, every cDNA library carried two barcodes: a SMART-Mk sample barcode plus Illumina barcodes. TruSeq adapter sequences, together with Illumina sample barcodes, were added in two successive PCR steps. The TCR alpha and beta cDNA libraries were sequenced on the Illumina HiSeq platform using custom primers. Turning to the authors' computational methods: Unique molecular identifiers were extracted from raw reads with MiGEC, and CDR3 positions were determined with MiXCR. Recombination models were inferred per individual with the repgenHMM and IGoR tools using an EM algorithm. Shared clonotype analysis was performed with the tcR package in R, normalizing sharing by the product of cloneset sizes. Out-of-frame nonproductive sequences were analyzed to study raw recombination free of thymic and clonal selection effects. Clones were called with MiXCR by TCRdb after fastp trimmed the public reads at Q25, and only in-frame beta chains were retained. Every distinct CDR3 protein forms one entry, paired with its most common genes and DNA. The V and J calls, along with clone size, are taken from TCRdb and not from the paper's own processing. Present in this sample are fewer than 450,000 distinct CDR3 sequences, about 9% of which were seen just once. Together, the top ten hold about 9.1% of the sample.

Only healthy Caucasian donors were included. Three unrelated non-twin adults were additionally sequenced: a male aged 18 to 30, a male aged 50 to 60 and a female aged 50 to 60. Miltenyi CD45RO+ enrichment and human naive T-cell isolation kits were used to isolate memory (CD45RO+) and naive T cells from PBMC. Cut back by 8 bases and 7 bases, the V and J ends lie 21 bases apart. CDR1 and CDR2 were assigned from the germline V gene as SNHLY and FYNNEI. Spanning cysteine to phenylalanine, the CDR3 consists of 15 amino acids. The CDR3 DNA has 45 bases and is translated from base 1. As regards this clonotype: The antigen this receptor binds is unknown. Within one base of it there is no much larger clone, and no base qualities were kept.

The specimen sequenced was naive T cells sorted from blood. Interpreted using the paper, the cell subset or site label stands for: cells isolated with a human naive T-cell isolation kit. The rearranged segments are TRBV2 and TRBJ1-5, and the D gene may be TRBD1, 5 bases matching. This receptor was taken from a woman in her 50s in good health. The nucleotide sequence is TGTGCCAGCGGGGTGGGCAGGGAATCGACCCAGCCCCAGCATTTT. It translates as CASGVGRESTQPQHF. The reference TRBV2 and TRBJ1-5 proteins fill in what lies around the CDR3, so the full variable domain reads EPEVTQTPSHQVTQMGQEVILRCVPISNHLYFYWYRQILGQKVEFLVSFYNNEISEKSEIFDDQFSVERPDGSNFTLKIRSTKLEDSAMYFCASGVGRESTQPQHFGDGTRLSIL.